This TCR beta chain was observed in a study of tumor and adjacent non-tumor tissue in lung cancer. About the study: Patients were aged roughly 31 to 76, around ten men and roughly five women, stage I to III. Samples averaged approximately 3.9 million productive TCRbeta reads each.

The library came from three nested PCR rounds adapted from ARM-PCR protocols. Each CDR3 protein gets one entry after TCRdb re-called the multiplex PCR reads with MiXCR. The data contain 77,000 or so distinct CDR3 sequences, roughly 73% of them singletons. The template was RNA from unsorted bulk tissue. This clonotype was detected ten times or more. Antigen: not known. Whole-study results and caveats: Significantly higher TCR diversity was found in tumor than normal lung.

The CDR3 covers 15 residues. V lost 3 bases and J 10 bases, leaving 19 bases between the germline ends. V usage is TRBV12-3 or TRBV12-4 and J usage is TRBJ1-5; TRBD1 is a possible D gene (5 bases). What was sequenced was lung tumor tissue. The sequence came from a woman aged 50 to 60 with non-small cell lung cancer. Written as DNA, the CDR3 is TGTGCCAGCAGTTTGAGGAGGGGTGATCATTTTCCCCAGCATTTT. This gives the protein CASSLRRGDHFPQHF.